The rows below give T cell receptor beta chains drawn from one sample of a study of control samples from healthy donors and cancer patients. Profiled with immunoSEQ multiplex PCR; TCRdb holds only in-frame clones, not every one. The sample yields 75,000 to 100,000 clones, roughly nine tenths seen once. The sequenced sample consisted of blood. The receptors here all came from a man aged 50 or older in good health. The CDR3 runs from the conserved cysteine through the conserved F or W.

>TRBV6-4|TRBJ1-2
CASSPGGGTNYGYTF
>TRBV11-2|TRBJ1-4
CASSFPGSWEKLFF
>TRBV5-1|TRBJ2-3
CASSWGLGYSTDTQYF
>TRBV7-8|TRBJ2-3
CASSLIYTDTQYF
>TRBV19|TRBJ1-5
CASRQTGGKNQPQHF
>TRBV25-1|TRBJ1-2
CASSDLPLRESNYGYTF
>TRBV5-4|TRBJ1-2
CASSLAYGYTF
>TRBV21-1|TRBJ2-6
CASSKLRSPGANVLTF
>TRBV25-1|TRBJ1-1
CASGTTGRSTEAFF
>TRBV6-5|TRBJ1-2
CATTRDGYGYTF
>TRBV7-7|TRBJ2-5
CASSGGPSGVGETQYF
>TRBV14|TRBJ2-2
CATRTHNTGELFF
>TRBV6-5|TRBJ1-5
CASAPDREVRPMHF
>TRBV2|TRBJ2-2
CASTSEGGTGELFF
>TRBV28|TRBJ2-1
CASSPTSLRDEQFF
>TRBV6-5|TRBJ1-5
CASVGTVKQKPQHF
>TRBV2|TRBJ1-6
CASRGQGLGVGSPLHF
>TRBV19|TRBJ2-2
CASSIVLGTGELFF
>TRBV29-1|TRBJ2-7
CSVETRQGYEQYF
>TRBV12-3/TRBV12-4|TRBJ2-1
CASSLTHNEQFF
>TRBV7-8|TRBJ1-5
CASSSSSRNQPQHF
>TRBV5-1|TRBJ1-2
CASSSGTDRYTF
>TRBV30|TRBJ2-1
CARNRGLDRNEQFF
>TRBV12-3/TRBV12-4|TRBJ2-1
CASSLQLAYEQFF
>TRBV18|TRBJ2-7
CASSPSGGLYEQYF
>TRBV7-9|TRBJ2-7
CASSLRGGRDYRSYEQYF
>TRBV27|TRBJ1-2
CASSLTGLGGYTF
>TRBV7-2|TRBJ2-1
CASSSTSYPANEQFF
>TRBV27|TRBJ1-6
CASSFSVGVTNSPLHF
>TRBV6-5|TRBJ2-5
CAKGTSRIQETQYF
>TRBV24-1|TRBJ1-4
CATSEGATNEKLFF
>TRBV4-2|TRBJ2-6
CASSRSGVGSLRGANVLTF
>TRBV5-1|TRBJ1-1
CASSLFPPGNTEAFF
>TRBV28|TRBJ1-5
CASTSGVQPQHF
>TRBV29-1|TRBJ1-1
CSVARQGVNTEAFF
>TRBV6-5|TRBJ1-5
CASSSTEGANQPQHF
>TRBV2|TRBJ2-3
CASSGFGGASTDTQYF
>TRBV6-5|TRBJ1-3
CASSLWGQSGNTIYF
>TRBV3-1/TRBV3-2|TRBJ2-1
CASSPKGVGGGRGNEQFF
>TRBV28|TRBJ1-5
CASSFLQNSNQPQHF
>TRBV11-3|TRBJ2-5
CASSLERVPQETQYF
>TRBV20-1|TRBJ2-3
CSASNLAGATDTQYF